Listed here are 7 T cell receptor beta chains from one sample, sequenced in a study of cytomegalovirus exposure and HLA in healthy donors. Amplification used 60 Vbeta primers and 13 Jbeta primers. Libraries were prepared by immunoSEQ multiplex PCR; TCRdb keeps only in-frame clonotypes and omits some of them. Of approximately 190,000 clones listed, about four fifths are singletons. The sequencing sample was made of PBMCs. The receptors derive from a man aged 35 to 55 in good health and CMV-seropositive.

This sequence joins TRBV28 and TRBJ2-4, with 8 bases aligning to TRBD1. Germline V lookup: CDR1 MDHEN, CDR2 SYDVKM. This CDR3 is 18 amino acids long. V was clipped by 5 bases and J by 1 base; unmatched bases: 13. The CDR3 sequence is CASSPRQGIGVAKNIQYF. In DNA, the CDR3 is TGTGCCAGCAGTCCTCGACAGGGGATAGGCGTGGCCAAAAACATTCAGTACTTC.

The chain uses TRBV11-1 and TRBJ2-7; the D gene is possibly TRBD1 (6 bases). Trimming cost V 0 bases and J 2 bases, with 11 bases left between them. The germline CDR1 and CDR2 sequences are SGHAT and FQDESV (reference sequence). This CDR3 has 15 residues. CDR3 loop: CASSLAKTGTYEQYF. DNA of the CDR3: TGTGCCAGCAGCTTAGCGAAAACAGGGACCTACGAGCAGTACTTC.

CDR3 nucleotide sequence: TGCGCCAGCAGCCCTGGACAGGGTATCGGGGAGCTGTTTTTT. This gives the protein CASSPGQGIGELFF. The rearrangement links TRBV5-1 to TRBJ2-2, with 8 bases identical to TRBD1. This CDR3 has 14 amino acids. J was trimmed by 7 bases and V by 4 bases; bases with no gene match: 6. The germline V gene has CDR1 SGHRS and CDR2 YFSETQ.

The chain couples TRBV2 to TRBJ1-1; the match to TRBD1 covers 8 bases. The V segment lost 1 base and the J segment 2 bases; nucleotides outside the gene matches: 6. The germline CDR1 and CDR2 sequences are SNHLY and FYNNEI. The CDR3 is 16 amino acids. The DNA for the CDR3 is TGTGCCAGCAGTGAAGTGCAAGGACAGGGAAACACTGAAGCTTTCTTT. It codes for CASSEVQGQGNTEAFF.

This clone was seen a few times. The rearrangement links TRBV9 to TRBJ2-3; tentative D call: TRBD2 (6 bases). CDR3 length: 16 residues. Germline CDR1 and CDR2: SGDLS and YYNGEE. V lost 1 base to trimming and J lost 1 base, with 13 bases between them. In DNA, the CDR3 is TGTGCCAGCAGCGTAAAGGCTAGCGTCTGCACAGATACGCAGTATTTT. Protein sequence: CASSVKASVCTDTQYF.

CDR3 DNA sequence: TGTGCCAGCAGCCCCCAACCGGGACTAGGGCACGAGCAGTACTTC. It translates to CASSPQPGLGHEQYF. The chain joins TRBV13 to TRBJ2-7; 8 bases match TRBD2. The CDR3 length is 15 residues. Germline values: CDR1 PRHDT, CDR2 FYEKMQ (reference sequence). The V segment lost 5 bases and the J segment 5 bases; nucleotides outside the gene matches: 11.

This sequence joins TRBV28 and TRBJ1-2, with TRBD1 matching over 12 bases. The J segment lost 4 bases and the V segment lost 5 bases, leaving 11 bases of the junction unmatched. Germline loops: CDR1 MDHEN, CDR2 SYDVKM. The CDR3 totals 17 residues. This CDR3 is CASSRTSGTGGAYGYTF. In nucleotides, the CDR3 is TGTGCCAGCAGTAGAACCTCCGGGACAGGGGGCGCCTATGGCTACACCTTC.